The rows below give T cell receptor beta chains drawn from one sample of a study of blood T cell repertoires in COVID-19. Data came from immunoSEQ multiplex PCR; TCRdb stores just in-frame clones and leaves some out. The sample yields about 170,000 clones, approximately 91% seen once. The sample comprised peripheral blood. These receptors originate from a young man with COVID-19, enrolled during active disease. Each CDR3 is given with its conserved first and last residue. The order of the fields is clone size, V gene, J gene, D gene, CDR3 protein, CDR3 DNA. The D gene is left open where the match is weak. Clone sizes are given selectively: once, few, many, or a class where the clone is expanded.

>-|TRBV28|TRBJ1-2|-
CASSLGASYGYTF
TGTGCCAGCAGTTTAGGGGCATCCTATGGCTACACCTTC
>-|TRBV25-1|TRBJ2-3|TRBD2
CASNPSGRAPDTQYF
TGTGCCAGCAACCCTAGCGGGAGGGCCCCAGATACGCAGTATTTT
>-|TRBV5-6|TRBJ1-1|TRBD1
CASSWTGWSGNTEAFF
TGTGCCAGCAGCTGGACAGGGTGGAGCGGGAACACTGAAGCTTTCTTT
>-|TRBV10-3|TRBJ1-3|-
CAARNAGNTIYF
TGTGCCGCGAGGAACGCGGGAAACACCATATATTTT
>-|TRBV4-1|TRBJ2-2|-
CASSPTEGHMNTGELFF
TGCGCCAGCAGCCCCACAGAGGGACACATGAACACCGGGGAGCTGTTTTTT
>-|TRBV9|TRBJ2-1|-
CASSVETHPSYNEQFF
TGTGCCAGCAGCGTAGAGACTCACCCATCATACAATGAGCAGTTCTTC
>few|TRBV5-6|TRBJ1-5|-
CASSSGVNNQPQHF
TGTGCCAGCAGCTCGGGGGTTAACAATCAGCCCCAGCATTTT
>-|TRBV9|TRBJ2-2|TRBD1
CASSDTGGPGELFF
TGTGCCAGCAGCGATACAGGGGGCCCCGGGGAGCTGTTTTTT
>-|TRBV27|TRBJ2-1|TRBD2
CASHKAGGTYNEQFF
TGTGCCAGCCATAAAGCGGGAGGAACCTACAATGAGCAGTTCTTC
>-|TRBV2|TRBJ1-6|-
CASRSRGFNSPLHF
TGTGCCAGCAGGTCACGGGGATTTAATTCACCCCTCCACTTT
>-|TRBV9|TRBJ1-1|TRBD1
CASSTRTGDEAFF
TGTGCCAGCAGCACTCGGACAGGGGATGAAGCTTTCTTT
>few|TRBV6-5|TRBJ1-2|-
CATGRVPIYGYTF
TGTGCCACCGGGAGGGTCCCGATCTATGGCTACACCTTC
>-|TRBV7-2|TRBJ1-5|-
CASSSQGIQPQHF
TGTGCCAGCAGCTCACAGGGTATTCAGCCCCAGCATTTT
>-|TRBV4-1|TRBJ1-2|-
CASSQPAQGRYGYTF
TGCGCCAGCAGCCAACCAGCTCAGGGGCGCTATGGCTACACCTTC
>-|TRBV7-2|TRBJ2-2|TRBD2
CASSLSVAGDTGELFF
TGTGCCAGCAGCTTATCAGTAGCGGGTGACACCGGGGAGCTGTTTTTT
>-|TRBV4-3|TRBJ1-1|TRBD1
CASSQRVPGQGRNTEAFF
TGCGCCAGCAGCCAACGAGTCCCGGGACAGGGCCGGAACACTGAAGCTTTCTTT
>-|TRBV5-6|TRBJ1-5|-
CASSDVGTYQPQHF
TGTGCCAGCAGCGACGTCGGGACTTATCAGCCCCAGCATTTT
>-|TRBV5-4|TRBJ1-4|-
CASSLGGDGGEKLLF
TGTGCCAGCAGCTTGGGTGGAGATGGCGGTGAAAAACTGCTTTTT
>-|TRBV10-3|TRBJ1-1|TRBD1
CATGTDKSNTEAFF
TGTGCCACCGGGACAGATAAATCGAACACTGAAGCTTTCTTT